These 10 T cell receptor beta chains share one sample of origin, sequenced in a study of identical twins. Via MiXCR, TCRdb re-called the 5' RACE reads, giving one row per CDR3 protein. The data contain 400,000 to 550,000 distinct CDR3 sequences, less than 25% of them seen just once; the ten biggest clones take up 0.75% to 0.95%. The same sample was also used in a study of T cells expressing NK-cell markers.

The sequenced sample was CD4+ T cells sorted from blood. These receptors were collected from a woman aged 18-29 years in good health.

This clonotype was detected a few times. The chain joins TRBV7-3 to TRBJ2-7; 8 nucleotides line up with TRBD2. The germline gives CDR1 SGHTA, CDR2 FQGTGA. The CDR3 is 13 amino acids. Losses at the gene ends were 2 bases for V and 5 bases for J; bases not matched to a gene: 2. The CDR3 protein is CASSLLSGDEQYF. The CDR3 DNA sequence: TGTGCCAGCAGCTTACTTAGCGGGGACGAGCAGTACTTC.

The table lists this clonotype with a few counts. This sequence joins TRBV7-2 and TRBJ2-3; possible D gene TRBD2, 6 bases. V was pared by 1 base and J by 5 bases, with 13 bases between. CDR1 and CDR2 from the germline V gene are SGHTA and FQGNSA. This CDR3 has 15 amino acids. The CDR3 DNA is TGTGCCAGCAGCTTAGGGCGGAGGGGAGTAGATACGCAGTATTTT. It codes for CASSLGRRGVDTQYF.

The V call is TRBV5-1, the J call TRBJ1-2; tentatively, D is TRBD1 (5 bases). Deletions cut 5 bases from V and 8 bases from J, with 16 bases between. The CDR3 consists of 13 residues. Germline values: CDR1 SGHRS, CDR2 YFSETQ. This chain's CDR3 is CASSDVGAGGYTF. The CDR3 coding sequence is TGCGCCAGCAGTGATGTTGGGGCTGGAGGCTACACCTTC.

This clonotype appeared many times. The gene calls are TRBV10-3 and TRBJ2-7, with 7 bases that match TRBD2. This CDR3 region has 14 residues. V was clipped by 3 bases and J by 3 bases; unmatched bases: 5. CDR1 and CDR2 from the germline V gene are ENHRY and SYGVKD. The CDR3 region has the DNA TGTGCCATCAGTGATTCGGGAGGAGACTACGAGCAGTACTTC. Translation gives CAISDSGGDYEQYF.

This clonotype has more than one count but fewer than ten. The rearrangement joins TRBV7-8 to TRBJ2-2; no reliable D call. V dropped 5 bases and J dropped 0 bases, with 10 bases sitting between them. Germline values: CDR1 SGHVS, CDR2 FQNEAQ. The CDR3 contains 15 residues. The CDR3 sequence is CASSPGRTNTGELFF. CDR3 DNA sequence: TGTGCCAGCAGCCCAGGACGAACGAACACCGGGGAGCTGTTTTTT.

In this sample, this clonotype turned up a few times. The chain uses TRBV29-1 and TRBJ2-1; 8 nucleotides line up with TRBD2. The CDR3 covers 12 residues. In germline, CDR1 is SQVTM, CDR2 ANQGSEA. Trimming removed 2 bases from V and 7 bases from J; junction bases left unmatched: 1. This CDR3 is CSVERGGNEQFF. The CDR3 region has the DNA TGCAGCGTTGAACGGGGGGGAAATGAGCAGTTCTTC.

J is TRBJ1-1 and V is TRBV29-1, with D uncertain. Germline V gene data show CDR1 as SQVTM and CDR2 as ANQGSEA. V was trimmed by 5 bases and J by 3 bases, leaving 10 bases between them. The CDR3 spans 12 residues. CDR3 nucleotide sequence: TGCAGCGTTTTAAGTGGGGACACTGAAGCTTTCTTT. Its protein product is CSVLSGDTEAFF.

This clonotype appeared a few times. The chain joins TRBV20-1 to TRBJ2-5, with D perhaps TRBD2 (6 bases). In germline, CDR1 is DFQATT, CDR2 SNEGSKA (reference sequence). Between the trimmed V and J ends, which lost 5 bases and 7 bases, there was a span of 17 bases. CDR3 length equals 13 residues. The CDR3 protein is CSAERDSLGTQYF. CDR3 in DNA: TGCAGTGCTGAACGGGACTCCCTGGGGACCCAGTACTTC.

This clonotype was found a few times. V and J are TRBV5-1 and TRBJ1-2, with D hard to call. The CDR3 has 14 residues. Looked up from germline, CDR1 is SGHRS and CDR2 is YFSETQ. Between the trimmed V and J ends, which lost 5 bases and 4 bases, there was a span of 15 bases. CDR3 loop: CASSRAESLYGYTF. In nucleotides, the CDR3 is TGCGCCAGCAGTCGGGCCGAATCTCTCTATGGCTACACCTTC. The full variable domain, in which reference TRBV5-1 and TRBJ1-2 provide the parts outside the CDR3, is KAGVTQTPRYLIKTRGQQVTLSCSPISGHRSVSWYQQTPGQGLQFLFEYFSETQRNKGNFPGRFSGRQFSNSRSEMNVSTLELGDSALYLCASSRAESLYGYTFGSGTRLTVV.

The J gene is TRBJ2-3, the V gene TRBV6-5; 8 nucleotides match TRBD1. CDR3 length: 15 amino acids. Germline CDR1 MNHEY, CDR2 SVGAGI. J was trimmed by 3 bases and V by 2 bases; bases with no gene match: 4. The CDR3 DNA is TGTGCCAGCAGTTACCGGAGACAGGGGACAGATACGCAGTATTTT. It specifies CASSYRRQGTDTQYF.